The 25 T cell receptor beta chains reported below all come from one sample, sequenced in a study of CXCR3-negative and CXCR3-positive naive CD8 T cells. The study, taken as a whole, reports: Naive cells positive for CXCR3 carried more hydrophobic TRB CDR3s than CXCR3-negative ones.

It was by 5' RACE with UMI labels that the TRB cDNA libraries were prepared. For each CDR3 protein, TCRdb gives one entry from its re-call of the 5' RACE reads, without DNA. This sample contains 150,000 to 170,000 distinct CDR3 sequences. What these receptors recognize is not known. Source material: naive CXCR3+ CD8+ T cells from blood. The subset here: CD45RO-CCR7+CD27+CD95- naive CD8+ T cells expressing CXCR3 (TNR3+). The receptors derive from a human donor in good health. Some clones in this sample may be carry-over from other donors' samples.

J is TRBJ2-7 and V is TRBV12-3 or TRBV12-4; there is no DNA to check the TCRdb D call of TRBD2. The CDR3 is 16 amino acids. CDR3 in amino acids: CASSLAGASGGDEQYF.

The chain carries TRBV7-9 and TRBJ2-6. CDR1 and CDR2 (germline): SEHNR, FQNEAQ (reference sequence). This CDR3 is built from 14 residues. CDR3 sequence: CASSLDNWANVLTF. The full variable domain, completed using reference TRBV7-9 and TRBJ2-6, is DTGVSQNPRHKITKRGQNVTFRCDPISEHNRLYWYRQTLGQGPEFLTYFQNEAQLEKSRLLSDRFSAERPKGSFSTLEIQRTEQGDSAMYLCASSLDNWANVLTFGAGSRLTVL.

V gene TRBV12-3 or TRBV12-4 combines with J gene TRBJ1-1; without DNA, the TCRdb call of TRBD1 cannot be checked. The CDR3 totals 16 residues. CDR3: CASSLAAGMMNTEAFF.

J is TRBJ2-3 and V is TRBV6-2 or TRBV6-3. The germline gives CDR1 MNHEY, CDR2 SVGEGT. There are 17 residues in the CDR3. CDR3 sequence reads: CASSATARDPSTDTQYF.

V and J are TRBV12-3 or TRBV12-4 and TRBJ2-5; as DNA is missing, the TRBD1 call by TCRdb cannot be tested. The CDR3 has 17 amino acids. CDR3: CASSDHTDRGYQETQYF.

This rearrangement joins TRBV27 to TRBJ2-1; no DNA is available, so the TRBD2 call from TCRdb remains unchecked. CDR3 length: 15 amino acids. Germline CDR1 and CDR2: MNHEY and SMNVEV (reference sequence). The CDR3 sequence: CASRYQRGPWYEQFF.

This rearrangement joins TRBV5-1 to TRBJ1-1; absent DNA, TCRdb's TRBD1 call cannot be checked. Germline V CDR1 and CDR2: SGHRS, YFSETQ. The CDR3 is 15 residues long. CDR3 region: CASSLFVGQNTEAFF.

CDR3 amino acids: CASSYNYRSLKDEQYF. The V and J genes are TRBV14 and TRBJ2-7; TCRdb proposes TRBD2, but this gene call is untestable without DNA. Germline CDR1 reads SGHDN; CDR2 reads FVKESK. This CDR3 has 16 amino acids.

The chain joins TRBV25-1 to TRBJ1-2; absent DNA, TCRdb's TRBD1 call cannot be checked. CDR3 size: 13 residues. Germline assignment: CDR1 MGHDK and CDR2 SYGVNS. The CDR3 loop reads CASSEGTGYGYTF.

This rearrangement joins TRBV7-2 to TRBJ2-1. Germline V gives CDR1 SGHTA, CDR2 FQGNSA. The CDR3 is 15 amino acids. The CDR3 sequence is CASSLQSALHNEQFF.

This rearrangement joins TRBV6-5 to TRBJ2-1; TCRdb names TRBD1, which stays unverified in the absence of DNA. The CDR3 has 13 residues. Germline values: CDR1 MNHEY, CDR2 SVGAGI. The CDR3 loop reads CASSSGQNNEQFF.

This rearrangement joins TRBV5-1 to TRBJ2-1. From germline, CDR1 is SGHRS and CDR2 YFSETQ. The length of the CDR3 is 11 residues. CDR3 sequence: CASSLGSEQFF. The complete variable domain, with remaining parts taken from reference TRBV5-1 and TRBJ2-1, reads KAGVTQTPRYLIKTRGQQVTLSCSPISGHRSVSWYQQTPGQGLQFLFEYFSETQRNKGNFPGRFSGRQFSNSRSEMNVSTLELGDSALYLCASSLGSEQFFGPGTRLTVL.

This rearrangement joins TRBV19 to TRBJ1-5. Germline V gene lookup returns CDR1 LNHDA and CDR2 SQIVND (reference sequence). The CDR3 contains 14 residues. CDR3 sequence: CASSMSAGNQPQHF.

CDR3 in amino acids: CASSNRTSADRDTQYF. The chain has TRBV7-9 and TRBJ2-3; TCRdb lists TRBD2, though no DNA is available to test this call. Germline CDR1 and CDR2: SEHNR and FQNEAQ (reference sequence). This CDR3 has 16 residues.

The CDR3 loop is CASTPGAAADQPQHF. The chain has TRBV9 and TRBJ1-5. CDR1 and CDR2 from the germline V gene are SGDLS and YYNGEE. The length of the CDR3 is 15 residues. The complete variable domain, with remaining parts taken from reference TRBV9 and TRBJ1-5, reads DSGVTQTPKHLITATGQRVTLRCSPRSGDLSVYWYQQSLDQGLQFLIQYYNGEERAKGNILERFSAQQFPDLHSELNLSSLELGDSALYFCASTPGAAADQPQHFGDGTRLSIL.

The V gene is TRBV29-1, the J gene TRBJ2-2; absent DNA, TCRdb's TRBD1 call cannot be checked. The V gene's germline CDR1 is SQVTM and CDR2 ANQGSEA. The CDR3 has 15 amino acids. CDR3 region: CSVLGTATNTGELFF.

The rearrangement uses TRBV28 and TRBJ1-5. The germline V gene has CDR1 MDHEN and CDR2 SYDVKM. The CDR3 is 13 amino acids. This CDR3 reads CASSFTAYQPQHF.

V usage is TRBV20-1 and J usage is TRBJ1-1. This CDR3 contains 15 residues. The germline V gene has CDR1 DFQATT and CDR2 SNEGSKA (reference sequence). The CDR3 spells CSAPLRRGRGTEAFF.

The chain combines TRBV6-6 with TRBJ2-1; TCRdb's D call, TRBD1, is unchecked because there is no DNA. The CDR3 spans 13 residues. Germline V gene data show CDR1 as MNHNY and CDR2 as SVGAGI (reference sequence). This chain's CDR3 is CASIKGQGYEQFF.

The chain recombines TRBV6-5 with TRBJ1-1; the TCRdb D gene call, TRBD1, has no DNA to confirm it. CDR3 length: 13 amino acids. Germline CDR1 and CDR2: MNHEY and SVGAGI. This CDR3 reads CASSSTGGVEAFF.

CDR3: CASRIQGPSYEQYF. The gene calls are TRBV6-1 and TRBJ2-7; without DNA, the TCRdb call of TRBD1 cannot be checked. Germline CDR1 reads MNHNS; CDR2 reads SASEGT. The CDR3 runs to 14 residues.

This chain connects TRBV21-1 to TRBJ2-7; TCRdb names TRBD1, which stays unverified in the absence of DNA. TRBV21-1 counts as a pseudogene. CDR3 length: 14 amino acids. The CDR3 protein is CASRRAGTLHEQYF.

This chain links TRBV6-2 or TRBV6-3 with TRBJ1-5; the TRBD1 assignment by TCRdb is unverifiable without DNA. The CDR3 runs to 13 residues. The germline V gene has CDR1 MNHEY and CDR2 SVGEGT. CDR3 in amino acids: CASSYSRGQPQHF.

CDR3: CASSFAIREQFF. The chain is built from TRBV28 and TRBJ2-1. The CDR3 runs to 12 residues. The germline CDR1 and CDR2 sequences are MDHEN and SYDVKM.

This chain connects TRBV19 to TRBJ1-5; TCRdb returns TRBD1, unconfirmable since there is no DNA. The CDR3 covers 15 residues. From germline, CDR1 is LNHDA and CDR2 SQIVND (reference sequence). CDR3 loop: CASRPFGGSNQPQHF.